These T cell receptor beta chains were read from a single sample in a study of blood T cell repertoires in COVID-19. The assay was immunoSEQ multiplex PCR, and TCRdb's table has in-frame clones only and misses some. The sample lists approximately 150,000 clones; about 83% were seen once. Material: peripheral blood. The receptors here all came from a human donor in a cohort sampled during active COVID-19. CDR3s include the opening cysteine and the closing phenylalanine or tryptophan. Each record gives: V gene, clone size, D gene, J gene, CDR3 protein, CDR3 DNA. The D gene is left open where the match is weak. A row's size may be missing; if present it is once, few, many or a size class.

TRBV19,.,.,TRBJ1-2,CASSFGDGANTF,.
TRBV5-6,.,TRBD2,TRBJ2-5,CASSSLLRELETQYF,TGTGCCAGCAGCTCCCTCTTGCGGGAGTTGGAGACCCAGTACTTC
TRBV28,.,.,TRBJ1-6,CASSSQGGLANSPLHF,TGTGCCAGCAGTTCCCAGGGAGGGTTGGCTAATTCACCCCTCCACTTT
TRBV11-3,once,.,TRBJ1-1,CASSLEGAENTEAFF,TGTGCCAGCAGCTTAGAAGGGGCCGAGAACACTGAAGCTTTCTTT
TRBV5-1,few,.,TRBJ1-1,CASSLWGQNTEAFF,TGCGCCAGCAGCTTGTGGGGCCAGAACACTGAAGCTTTCTTT
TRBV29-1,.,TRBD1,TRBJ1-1,CSVEDQGGTEAFF,TGCAGCGTTGAAGATCAGGGGGGCACTGAAGCTTTCTTT
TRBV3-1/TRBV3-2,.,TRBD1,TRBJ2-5,CASSQHRGRETQYF,TGTGCCAGCAGCCAGCACAGGGGGCGGGAGACCCAGTACTTC
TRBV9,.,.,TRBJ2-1,CASSVTPEGWDNEQFF,TGTGCCAGCAGCGTAACCCCGGAGGGTTGGGACAATGAGCAGTTCTTC
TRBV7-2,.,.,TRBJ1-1,CASSLVGSRQAFF,TGTGCCAGCAGCTTAGTAGGTTCCAGGCAGGCTTTCTTT
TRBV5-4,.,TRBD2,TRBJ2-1,CASSLIAGGLYNEQFF,TGTGCCAGCAGCCTAATAGCGGGAGGCCTATACAATGAGCAGTTCTTC
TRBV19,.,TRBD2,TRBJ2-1,CASKRDTHNEQFF,TGTGCCTCAAAGCGGGATACCCACAATGAGCAGTTCTTC
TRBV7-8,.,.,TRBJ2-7,CASSLGQSSYEQYF,TGTGCCAGCAGCTTAGGGCAGTCCAGCTACGAGCAGTACTTC
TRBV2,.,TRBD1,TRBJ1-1,CASRGLGTANTEAFF,TGTGCCAGCAGGGGGTTGGGGACAGCGAACACTGAAGCTTTCTTT